This entry features one TCR beta chain sequence. Sequencing was performed with immunoSEQ multiplex PCR; in TCRdb, only in-frame clones are kept and a portion is missing. Among roughly 60,000 clones listed, just under 80% were seen once. The V gene's germline CDR1 is SGDLS and CDR2 YYNGEE. There are 15 residues in the CDR3. Trimming at V came to 4 bases and at J to 3 bases, leaving 10 bases not matched to a gene. These data come from a study of blood T cell repertoires in COVID-19. Study details: From the United States, Italy and Spain came samples of acute and convalescent COVID-19. Nucleic acid was either cDNA or gDNA, and it came from T cells, B-cell-depleted T cells, or PBMCs.

Material for sequencing was peripheral blood. The clonotype originates from a human donor in a cohort sampled during active COVID-19. The rearrangement links TRBV9 to TRBJ2-7, with 7 positions matching TRBD1. The DNA of the CDR3 is TGTGCCAGCAGCCCCGGGACAGCCGATTTCTACGAGCAGTACTTC. As protein: CASSPGTADFYEQYF.